This TCR beta chain was observed in a study of T cells in Graves' hyperthyroidism and ophthalmopathy. Background on the study: The authors collected peripheral blood at initial diagnosis, before any treatment. Study observations and caveats: The authors' 13 V-J model separated ophthalmopathy from stable hyperthyroidism.

Graves' hyperthyroidism was deemed stable given no ophthalmopathy progression within 18 months. Newly diagnosed patients aged 18 to 65 had hyperthyroidism of under 2 months' duration. Trimming stripped 2 bases from V and 4 bases from J, with 18 bases between. The germline CDR1 and CDR2 sequences are SEHNR and FQNEAQ (reference sequence). This CDR3 region has 18 residues. This clonotype appeared many times. Its matching antigen is unknown. Amplification yielded TCR beta CDR3 regions, with RNA transcripts as the source. HTBI primers were used for first-round RT-PCR of the TCR CDR3. TCRdb analysed the multiplex PCR reads with MiXCR anew, one entry per CDR3 protein. The sample includes nearly 750,000 distinct CDR3 sequences, 35% of them seen just once.

This sequence joins TRBV7-9 and TRBJ1-6, with D maybe TRBD1 (5 bases). This clonotype originated in a woman aged 40-49 years with Graves' hyperthyroidism. Source material: blood. CDR3 coding DNA: TGTGCCAGCAGCTTATATTGGTACGGGACGGAATATAATTCACCCCTCCACTTT. Protein product: CASSLYWYGTEYNSPLHF. Supplemented by reference TRBV7-9 and TRBJ1-6, the full variable domain reads DTGVSQNPRHKITKRGQNVTFRCDPISEHNRLYWYRQTLGQGPEFLTYFQNEAQLEKSRLLSDRFSAERPKGSFSTLEIQRTEQGDSAMYLCASSLYWYGTEYNSPLHFGNGTRLTVT.